These 8 T cell receptor beta chains originate from one sample sequenced in a study of PD-L1 blockade in urothelial cancer. The time point was: peripheral blood 6 weeks after treatment start. The protocol was immunoSEQ multiplex PCR, while the TCRdb copy is restricted to in-frame clones and leaves out a portion. This sample yields tens of thousands of clones, of which around 90% are seen a single time; 6% to 8% belongs to the top ten. The material was PBMCs, obtained around atezolizumab (anti-PD-L1) treatment. Source of these receptors: a man between 65 and 85 years old with urothelial cancer.

The rearrangement joins TRBV5-4 to TRBJ2-2; TRBD2 matches 7 bases. The CDR3 has 16 amino acids. V was pared by 2 bases and J by 0 bases, with 4 bases of the junction left unmatched. Germline V gene data show CDR1 as SGHNT and CDR2 as YYREEE (reference sequence). The CDR3 DNA reads TGTGCCAGCAGCTTCGGAGCGGGGACGAACACCGGGGAGCTGTTTTTT. Translation gives CASSFGAGTNTGELFF. Based on the CDR3 plus reference TRBV5-4 and TRBJ2-2, the full variable domain is ETGVTQSPTHLIKTRGQQVTLRCSSQSGHNTVSWYQQALGQGPQFIFQYYREEENGRGNFPPRFSGLQFPNYSSELNVNALELDDSALYLCASSFGAGTNTGELFFGEGSRLTVL.

This chain joins TRBV27 and TRBJ2-3; 14 bases line up with TRBD2. The germline V gene has CDR1 MNHEY and CDR2 SMNVEV (reference sequence). The V and J ends lost 3 bases and 6 bases, in that order; junction bases with no gene match: 5. The CDR3 extends over 16 amino acids. This CDR3 reads CASSLGLAGEGDTQYF. The CDR3, as DNA: TGTGCCAGCAGTTTGGGACTAGCGGGAGAAGGGGATACGCAGTATTTT.

The genes are TRBV7-9 and TRBJ2-1; D unresolved. V shed 7 bases and J shed 5 bases, with 15 bases lying between them. Germline V CDR1 and CDR2: SEHNR, FQNEAQ (reference sequence). This CDR3 spans 14 amino acids. CDR3 nucleotides: TGTGCCAGCATCAGGTCTGGGTCCCACAATGAGCAGTTCTTC. Translation gives CASIRSGSHNEQFF. Full variable domain (remainder filled in from reference TRBV7-9 and TRBJ2-1): DTGVSQNPRHKITKRGQNVTFRCDPISEHNRLYWYRQTLGQGPEFLTYFQNEAQLEKSRLLSDRFSAERPKGSFSTLEIQRTEQGDSAMYLCASIRSGSHNEQFFGPGTRLTVL.

The chain links TRBV7-9 to TRBJ2-7; possible D gene TRBD1, 6 bases. This CDR3 is 13 amino acids long. V shed 8 bases and J shed 5 bases, with 16 bases lying between them. In germline, CDR1 is SEHNR, CDR2 FQNEAQ (reference sequence). The CDR3 protein is CASDLQGTDEQYF. The CDR3 DNA follows: TGTGCCAGCGATCTACAGGGAACCGACGAGCAGTACTTC.

The V and J genes are TRBV5-6 and TRBJ2-1; a possible D gene is TRBD2 (6 bases). Trimming removed 2 bases at V and 4 bases at J, with 19 bases between. Germline CDR1 reads SGHDT; CDR2 reads YYEEEE. CDR3 length equals 17 residues. The CDR3 spells CASSFIRAPLAYNEQFF. CDR3 DNA: TGTGCCAGCAGCTTTATCAGGGCCCCGCTAGCGTACAATGAGCAGTTCTTC.

The chain has TRBV29-1 and TRBJ2-1, with 7 bases matching TRBD1. The junction had 11 bases not matched to a gene; V was cut back by 7 bases and J by 2 bases. The length of the CDR3 is 15 residues. Germline CDR1 is SQVTM and CDR2 is ANQGSEA. The CDR3 coding sequence is TGCAGCGGGAGGCCGGGACAGTGGACCTACAATGAGCAGTTCTTC. It encodes CSGRPGQWTYNEQFF.

By share, this clone ranks as medium-sized. J is TRBJ2-3 and V is TRBV2, with 7 bases lining up with TRBD2. Germline CDR1 is SNHLY and CDR2 is FYNNEI. The V gene end was trimmed by 6 bases and the J gene end by 3 bases; junction bases not matched to a gene: 6. CDR3 size: 14 residues. CDR3 sequence: CASRGTSATDTQYF. The CDR3 DNA reads as TGTGCCAGCAGGGGAACTAGCGCAACAGATACGCAGTATTTT.

The chain recombines TRBV10-3 with TRBJ2-7, with TRBD1 matching 10 bases. The germline V gene has CDR1 ENHRY and CDR2 SYGVKD. V was pared by 8 bases and J by 1 base, with 5 bases of the junction left unmatched. The CDR3 totals 14 residues. Here the CDR3 reads CAISGDRGSYEQYF. The CDR3 DNA reads as TGTGCCATCTCGGGGGACAGGGGTTCCTACGAGCAGTACTTC.